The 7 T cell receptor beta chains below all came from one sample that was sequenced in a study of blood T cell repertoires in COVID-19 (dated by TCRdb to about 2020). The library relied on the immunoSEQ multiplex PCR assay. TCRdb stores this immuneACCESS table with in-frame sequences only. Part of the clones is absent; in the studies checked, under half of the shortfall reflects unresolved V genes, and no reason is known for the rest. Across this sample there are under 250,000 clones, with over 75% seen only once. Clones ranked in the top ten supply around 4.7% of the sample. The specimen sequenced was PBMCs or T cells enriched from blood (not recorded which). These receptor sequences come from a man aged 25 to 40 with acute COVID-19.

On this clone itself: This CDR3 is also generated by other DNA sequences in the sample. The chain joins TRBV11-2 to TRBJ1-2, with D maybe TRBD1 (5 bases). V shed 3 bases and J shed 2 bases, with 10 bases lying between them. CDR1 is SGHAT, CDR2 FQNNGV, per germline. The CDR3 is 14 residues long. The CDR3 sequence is CASSLGGTNYGYTF. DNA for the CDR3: TGTGCCAGCAGCTTGGGGGGAACCAACTATGGCTACACCTTC.

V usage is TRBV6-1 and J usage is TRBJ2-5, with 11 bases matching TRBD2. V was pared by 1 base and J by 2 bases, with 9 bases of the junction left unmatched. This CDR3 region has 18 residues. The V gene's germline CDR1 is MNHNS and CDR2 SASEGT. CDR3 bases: TGTGCCAGCAGTGAAGTTCGGCTAGCGGGGGGCTCACAAGAGACCCAGTACTTC. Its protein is CASSEVRLAGGSQETQYF.

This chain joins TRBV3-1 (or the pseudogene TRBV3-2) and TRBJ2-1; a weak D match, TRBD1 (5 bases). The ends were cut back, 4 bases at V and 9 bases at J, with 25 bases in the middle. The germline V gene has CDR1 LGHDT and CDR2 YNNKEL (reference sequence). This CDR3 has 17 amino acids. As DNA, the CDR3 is TGTGCCAGCAGCCCCATAGGGCAGGGAAGTGACCGTAGTGAGCAGTTCTTC. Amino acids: CASSPIGQGSDRSEQFF.

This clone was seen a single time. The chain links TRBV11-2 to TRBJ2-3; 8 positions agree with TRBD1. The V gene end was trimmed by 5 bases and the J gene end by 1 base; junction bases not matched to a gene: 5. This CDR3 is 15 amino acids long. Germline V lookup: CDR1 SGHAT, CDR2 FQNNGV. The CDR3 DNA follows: TGTGCCAGCAGCCCGCAACAGGGGGGCACAGATACGCAGTATTTT. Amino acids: CASSPQQGGTDTQYF.

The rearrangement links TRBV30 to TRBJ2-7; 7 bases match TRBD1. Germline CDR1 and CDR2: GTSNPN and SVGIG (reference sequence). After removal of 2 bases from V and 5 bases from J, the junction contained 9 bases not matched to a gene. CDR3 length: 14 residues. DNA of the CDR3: TGTGCCTGGAGTAATACAGGGGTTAGGAACGAGCAGTACTTC. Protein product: CAWSNTGVRNEQYF.

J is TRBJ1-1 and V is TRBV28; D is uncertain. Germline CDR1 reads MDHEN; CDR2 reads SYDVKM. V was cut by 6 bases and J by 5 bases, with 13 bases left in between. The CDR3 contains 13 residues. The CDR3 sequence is CASSDFGGTEAFF. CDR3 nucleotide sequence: TGTGCCAGCAGCGACTTCGGAGGGACTGAAGCTTTCTTT.

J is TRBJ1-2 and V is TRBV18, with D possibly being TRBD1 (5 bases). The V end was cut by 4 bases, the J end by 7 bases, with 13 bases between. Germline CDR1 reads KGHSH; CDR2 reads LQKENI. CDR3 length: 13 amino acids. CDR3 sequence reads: CASSLGLIGGYTF. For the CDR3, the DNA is TGTGCCAGCTCACTGGGACTCATTGGTGGCTACACCTTC.